These 13 T cell receptor beta chains originate from one sample sequenced in a study of blood T cell repertoires in COVID-19. Sequencing was performed with immunoSEQ multiplex PCR; in TCRdb, only in-frame clones are kept and a portion is missing. The sample lists around 31,000 clones, 80% to 90% occurring once. The material sequenced was peripheral blood. The receptors come from a man in his sixties with acute or convalescent COVID-19.

The chain combines TRBV10-3 with TRBJ2-7, with 8 nucleotides matching TRBD1. Looked up from germline, CDR1 is ENHRY and CDR2 is SYGVKD. The CDR3 consists of 16 residues. Trimming removed 3 bases from V and 1 base from J; junction bases left unmatched: 8. The CDR3 sequence: CAISDHTGGRSYEQYF. CDR3 bases: TGTGCCATCAGTGACCATACAGGGGGTCGGTCCTACGAGCAGTACTTC.

In regard to this clone: The same CDR3 is also encoded by other DNA sequences in this sample. The rearrangement links TRBV6-5 to TRBJ2-5; TRBD2 might be the D (6 bases). The CDR3 loop spans 15 amino acids. The ends were cut back, 1 base at V and 1 base at J, with 10 bases in the middle. Germline V CDR1 and CDR2: MNHEY, SVGAGI. CDR3 region: CASSYLGTAQETQYF. The CDR3 DNA reads as TGTGCCAGCAGTTACTTGGGGACTGCCCAAGAGACCCAGTACTTC.

This rearrangement joins TRBV29-1 to TRBJ2-2, with TRBD1 matching 8 bases. CDR3 length: 14 residues. In germline, CDR1 is SQVTM, CDR2 ANQGSEA. V lost 5 bases and J lost 1; bases outside the gene matches: 3. The CDR3 region has the DNA TGCAGCGTTTGGGACAGGATGAACACCGGGGAGCTGTTTTTT. This translates into CSVWDRMNTGELFF.

The chain has TRBV19 and TRBJ2-1, with D possibly matching TRBD1 (5 bases). The V gene's germline CDR1 is LNHDA and CDR2 SQIVND (reference sequence). V lost 7 bases and J 10 bases, leaving 17 bases between the germline ends. The CDR3 totals 13 residues. The DNA of the CDR3 is TGTGCCAGTACTACAGGATATGTAGGGGAGCAGTTCTTC. Its protein is CASTTGYVGEQFF.

This clone was seen a handful of times. The V and J genes are TRBV27 and TRBJ1-3; D unclear. There are 15 residues in the CDR3. Germline lookup yields CDR1 MNHEY and CDR2 SMNVEV (reference sequence). The V gene lost 6 bases and the J gene lost 1 base, with 13 bases spanning the gap. CDR3 DNA sequence: TGTGCCAGCAGCAGCCCGGCGCGGTCTGGAAACACCATATATTTT. Translating it yields CASSSPARSGNTIYF.

The gene calls are TRBV6-5 and TRBJ1-2; 8 bases fit TRBD1. Germline V gene data show CDR1 as MNHEY and CDR2 as SVGAGI. The CDR3 length is 15 residues. V lost 6 bases to trimming and J lost 4 bases; unmatched junction nucleotides: 10. The CDR3 nucleotides read TGTGCCAGCAGGTATCGGGACAGGCCGAGCTATGGCTACACCTTC. It specifies CASRYRDRPSYGYTF.

This chain links TRBV2 with TRBJ1-1; 7 nucleotides match TRBD1. Germline lookup yields CDR1 SNHLY and CDR2 FYNNEI. The length of the CDR3 is 15 residues. The junction had 10 bases not matched to a gene; V was cut back by 6 bases and J by 3 bases. The CDR3 sequence: CASRHLTGVDTEAFF. The CDR3 region has the DNA TGTGCCAGCAGACATTTAACAGGGGTAGACACTGAAGCTTTCTTT.

J is TRBJ1-5 and V is TRBV19, with D possibly TRBD1 on 6 matching bases. The CDR3 length is 15 residues. V lost 5 bases, J lost 4 bases, and 15 bases lay in between. CDR1 and CDR2 (germline): LNHDA, SQIVND (reference sequence). The CDR3 reads CASSLAGAGNQPQHF. As DNA, the CDR3 is TGTGCCAGTAGTTTGGCGGGGGCGGGGAATCAGCCCCAGCATTTT. Based on the CDR3 plus reference TRBV19 and TRBJ1-5, the full variable domain is DGGITQSPKYLFRKEGQNVTLSCEQNLNHDAMYWYRQDPGQGLRLIYYSQIVNDFQKGDIAEGYSVSREKKESFPLTVTSAQKNPTAFYLCASSLAGAGNQPQHFGDGTRLSIL.

This clone has a single count. The chain employs TRBV7-6 and TRBJ2-2; TRBD1 aligns across 10 bases. From germline, CDR1 is SGHVS and CDR2 FNYEAQ. V was pared by 1 base and J by 6 bases, with 5 bases of the junction left unmatched. This CDR3 has 16 amino acids. The CDR3 spells CASSLVRTGGPGELFF. The CDR3 DNA reads TGTGCCAGCAGCTTAGTACGGACAGGGGGTCCCGGGGAGCTGTTTTTT. Full variable domain (outside the CDR3, taken from reference TRBV7-6 and TRBJ2-2): GAGVSQSPRYKVTKRGQDVALRCDPISGHVSLYWYRQALGQGPEFLTYFNYEAQQDKSGLPNDRFSAERPEGSISTLTIQRTEQRDSAMYRCASSLVRTGGPGELFFGEGSRLTVL.

This chain uses TRBV11-2 with TRBJ2-3; D ambiguous. The CDR3 spans 12 residues. Trimming removed 5 bases from V and 7 bases from J, with 10 bases in between. Germline V CDR1 and CDR2: SGHAT, FQNNGV. CDR3 residues: CASSLGAYTQYF. In DNA, the CDR3 is TGTGCCAGCAGCCTCGGAGCGTATACGCAGTATTTT.

This clone was seen only once. The chain couples TRBV4-1 to TRBJ2-5, with 11 bases lining up with TRBD1. Germline V gene lookup returns CDR1 MGHRA and CDR2 YSYEKL. The CDR3 extends over 15 amino acids. V lost 4 bases and J lost 5; bases outside the gene matches: 6. The CDR3, as DNA: TGCGCCAGCAGCCGCGGACAGGGGGCCGGCGAGACCCAGTACTTC. Its translation: CASSRGQGAGETQYF.

The chain links TRBV29-1 to TRBJ1-2; D remains ambiguous. Between the trimmed V and J ends, which lost 7 bases and 3 bases, there was a span of 12 bases. Germline assignment: CDR1 SQVTM and CDR2 ANQGSEA. CDR3 size: 12 residues. CDR3 sequence reads: CSGRRLDYGYTF. CDR3 DNA sequence: TGCAGCGGAAGACGGCTAGACTATGGCTACACCTTC.

This clone was picked up a small number of times. The chain uses TRBV4-1 and TRBJ1-1, with unresolved D. The CDR3 totals 11 residues. Trimming removed 8 bases from V and 7 bases from J, with 11 bases in between. Germline V CDR1 and CDR2: MGHRA, YSYEKL. This CDR3 reads CASQSNDEAFF. The CDR3 bases are TGCGCCAGCCAGTCAAATGATGAAGCTTTCTTT.